A selection of T cell receptor beta chains follows, all from one sample in a study of shared clonotypes between healthy human individuals. Assay: immunoSEQ multiplex PCR; the TCRdb copy retains only in-frame clones and omits some. This sample has 500,000 to 550,000 clones, with roughly 95% found just once. Sequenced input: naive CD4+ T cells sorted from blood. The source of these receptors is a woman in her thirties in good health. Both conserved end residues are part of each CDR3. A D gene is named only where the DNA matches it firmly. Expanded clones get a size class; other rows say once, few or many, or leave the size out.

d_call,j_call,clone_size,v_call,cdr3_nt,cdr3_aa
-,TRBJ2-7,-,TRBV5-1,TGCGCCAGCAGCTTGGATGCGGGGACCAAGCAGTACTTC,CASSLDAGTKQYF
-,TRBJ1-1,-,TRBV28,TGTGCCAGCAGCTTCTTGAACACTGAAGCTTTCTTT,CASSFLNTEAFF
TRBD1,TRBJ2-7,-,TRBV5-1,TGCGCCAGCACTATGGACAGGGTCGACTGGTACTTC,CASTMDRVDWYF
-,TRBJ2-1,-,TRBV18,TGTGCCAGCTCACGCGGCGTAACGCCCCCCAATGAGCAGTTCTTC,CASSRGVTPPNEQFF
TRBD2,TRBJ2-1,-,TRBV6-5,TGTGCCAGCAGCCCGAGGGGCGGGGGCTACAATGAGCAGTTCTTC,CASSPRGGGYNEQFF
-,TRBJ2-1,-,TRBV2,TGTGCCAGCCGTCACCTTGGGTACAATGAGCAGTTCTTC,CASRHLGYNEQFF
-,TRBJ1-1,-,TRBV5-6,TGTGCCAGCAGCTTTACAGGCCGAAGAAACACTGAAGCTTTCTTT,CASSFTGRRNTEAFF
-,TRBJ1-1,-,TRBV6-1,TGTGCCAGCAGAAGTGTGGGGGACACTGAAGCTTTCTTT,CASRSVGDTEAFF
-,TRBJ2-7,-,TRBV2,TGTGCCAGCAGTGGCGGGACCACGTCCTACGAGCAGTACTTC,CASSGGTTSYEQYF
-,TRBJ1-5,-,TRBV5-1,TGCGCCAGCAGCACCGGTACAGGGACACCAAATCAGCCCCAGCATTTT,CASSTGTGTPNQPQHF
-,TRBJ2-7,-,TRBV28,TGTGCCAGCAGTTTGGACATGGGTTCCTACGAGCAGTACTTC,CASSLDMGSYEQYF
TRBD1,TRBJ1-2,once,TRBV28,TGTGCCAGCAGTCAACCTCCGGGACAGGGGGCTCGCGGCTACACCTTC,CASSQPPGQGARGYTF
-,TRBJ2-1,-,TRBV6-5,TGTGCCAGCAGCCACACATACAATGAGCAGTTCTTC,CASSHTYNEQFF
TRBD1,TRBJ1-2,-,TRBV15,TGTGCCACCAGCTCACCCGCGGCAGGGGGTGGCTACACCTTC,CATSSPAAGGGYTF
TRBD2,TRBJ2-3,-,TRBV7-8,TGTGCCAGCAGCTTAGCGGGCGGGAGTACTACAGATACGCAGTATTTT,CASSLAGGSTTDTQYF
TRBD1,TRBJ1-5,-,TRBV18,TGTGCCAGCTCACCAAACGGACAGGGGAACAATCAGCCCCAGCATTTT,CASSPNGQGNNQPQHF
-,TRBJ1-1,-,TRBV20-1,TGCAGTGCTAGTCGTGGGACTGAAGCTTTCTTT,CSASRGTEAFF
-,TRBJ2-3,-,TRBV30,TGTGCCTCCAAACAGGGTCCCCTTGCAGATACGCAGTATTTT,CASKQGPLADTQYF
-,TRBJ2-1,-,TRBV1,TGCACCAGCAGCCAAGATAGGCTAGCGGGGTACAATGAGCAGTTCTTC,CTSSQDRLAGYNEQFF
-,TRBJ2-2,-,TRBV9,TGTGCCAGCAGCGTAACCTCTCGACCGGCAGCGGGCACCGGGGAGCTGTTTTTT,CASSVTSRPAAGTGELFF
-,TRBJ1-1,-,TRBV28,TGTGCCAGCACCTCGGTCGTGAACACTGAAGCTTTCTTT,CASTSVVNTEAFF
-,TRBJ2-2,-,TRBV5-1,TGCGCCAGCAGCGATCAACCGACAGAGAACACCGGGGAGCTGTTTTTT,CASSDQPTENTGELFF
-,TRBJ2-1,-,TRBV25-1,TGTGCCAGCAGTGAAGCCCTGTACAATGAGCAGTTCTTC,CASSEALYNEQFF
-,TRBJ2-1,-,TRBV11-2,TGTGCCAGCAGCTCGGAGACTAGCAATGAGCAGTTCTTC,CASSSETSNEQFF
-,TRBJ2-7,-,TRBV28,TGTGCCAGCAGGGGACTTTCCTACGAGCAGTACTTC,CASRGLSYEQYF
-,TRBJ2-7,once,TRBV19,TGTGCCAGTAGTAGCGGACTGGGACACGAGCAGTACTTC,CASSSGLGHEQYF
TRBD2,TRBJ2-1,-,TRBV5-1,TGCGCCAGCAGCTTGGTTACTAGCGGGATGCATGAGCAGTTCTTC,CASSLVTSGMHEQFF